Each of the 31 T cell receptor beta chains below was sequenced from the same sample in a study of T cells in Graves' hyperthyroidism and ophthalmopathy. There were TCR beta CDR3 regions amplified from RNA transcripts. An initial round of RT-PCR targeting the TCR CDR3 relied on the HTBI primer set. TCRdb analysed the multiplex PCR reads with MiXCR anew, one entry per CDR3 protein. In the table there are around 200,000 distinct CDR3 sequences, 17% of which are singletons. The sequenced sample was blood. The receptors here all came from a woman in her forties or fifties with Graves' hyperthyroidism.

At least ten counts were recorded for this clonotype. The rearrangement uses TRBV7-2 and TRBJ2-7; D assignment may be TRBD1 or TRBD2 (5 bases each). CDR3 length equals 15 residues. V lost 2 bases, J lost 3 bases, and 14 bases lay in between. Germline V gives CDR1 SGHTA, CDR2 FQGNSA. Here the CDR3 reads CASSLRFGTNYEQYF. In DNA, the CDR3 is TGTGCCAGCAGCTTAAGGTTTGGGACCAACTACGAGCAGTACTTC.

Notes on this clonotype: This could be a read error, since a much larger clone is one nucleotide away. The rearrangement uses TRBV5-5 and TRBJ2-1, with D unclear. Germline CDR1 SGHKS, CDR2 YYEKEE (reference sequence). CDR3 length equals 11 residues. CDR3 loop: CARSPGLGQFF. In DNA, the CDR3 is TGTGCCCGCAGCCCTGGGTTGGGTCAGTTCTTC.

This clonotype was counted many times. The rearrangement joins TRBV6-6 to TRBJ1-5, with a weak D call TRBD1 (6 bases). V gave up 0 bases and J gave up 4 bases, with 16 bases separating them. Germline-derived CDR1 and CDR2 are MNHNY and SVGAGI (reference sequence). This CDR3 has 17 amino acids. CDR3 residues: CASSYSGGPRENQPQHF. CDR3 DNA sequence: TGTGCCAGCAGTTACTCGGGGGGGCCCCGGGAGAATCAGCCCCAGCATTTT.

CDR3 bases: TGTGCCAGCAGCTTCGGACAGGGGGCGGGAGGCTACACCTTC. This translates into CASSFGQGAGGYTF. The chain links TRBV7-3 to TRBJ1-2, with 11 bases lining up with TRBD1. Germline V CDR1 and CDR2: SGHTA, FQGTGA. The V gene end was trimmed by 3 bases and the J gene end by 8 bases; junction bases not matched to a gene: 5. This CDR3 comprises 14 residues.

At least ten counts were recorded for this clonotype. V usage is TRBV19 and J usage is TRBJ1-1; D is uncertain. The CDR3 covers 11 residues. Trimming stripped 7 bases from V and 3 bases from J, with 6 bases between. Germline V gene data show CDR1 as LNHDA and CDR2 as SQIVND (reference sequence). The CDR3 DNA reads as TGTGCCAGTACCCTAGACACTGAAGCTTTCTTT. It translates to CASTLDTEAFF.

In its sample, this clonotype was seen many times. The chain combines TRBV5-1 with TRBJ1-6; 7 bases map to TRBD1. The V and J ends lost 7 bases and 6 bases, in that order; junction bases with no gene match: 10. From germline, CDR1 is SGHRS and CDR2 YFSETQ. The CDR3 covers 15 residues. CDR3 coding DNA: TGCGCCAGCTCCAACGACAGGGCCGCTAATTCACCCCTCCACTTT. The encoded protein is CASSNDRAANSPLHF.

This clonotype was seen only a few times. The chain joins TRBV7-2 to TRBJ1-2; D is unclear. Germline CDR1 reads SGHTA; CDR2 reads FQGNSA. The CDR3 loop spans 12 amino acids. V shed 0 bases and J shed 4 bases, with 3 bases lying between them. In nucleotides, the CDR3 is TGTGCCAGCAGCTTAGCCTCCTATGGCTACACCTTC. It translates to CASSLASYGYTF.

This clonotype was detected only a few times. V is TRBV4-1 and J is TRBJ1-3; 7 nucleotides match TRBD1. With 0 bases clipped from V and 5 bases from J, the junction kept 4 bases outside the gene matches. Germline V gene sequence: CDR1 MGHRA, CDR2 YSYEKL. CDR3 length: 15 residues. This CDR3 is CASSQDRGTRNTIYF. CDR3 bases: TGCGCCAGCAGCCAAGACAGGGGGACTCGAAACACCATATATTTT.

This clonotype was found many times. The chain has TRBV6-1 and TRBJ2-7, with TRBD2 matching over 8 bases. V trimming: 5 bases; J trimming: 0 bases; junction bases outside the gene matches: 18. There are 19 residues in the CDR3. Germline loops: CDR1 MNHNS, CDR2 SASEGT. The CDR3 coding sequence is TGTGCCAGCAGTAGGCCCCGCCGGGCTAGCGGGCTTCACTCCTACGAGCAGTACTTC. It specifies CASSRPRRASGLHSYEQYF.

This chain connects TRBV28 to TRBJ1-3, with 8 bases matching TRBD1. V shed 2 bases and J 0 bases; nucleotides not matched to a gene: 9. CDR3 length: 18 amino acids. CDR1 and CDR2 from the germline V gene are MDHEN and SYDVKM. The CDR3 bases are TGTGCCAGCAGTTTAGGTTGGACAGGGACAACCTCTGGAAACACCATATATTTT. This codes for CASSLGWTGTTSGNTIYF. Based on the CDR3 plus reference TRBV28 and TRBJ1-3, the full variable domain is DVKVTQSSRYLVKRTGEKVFLECVQDMDHENMFWYRQDPGLGLRLIYFSYDVKMKEKGDIPEGYSVSREKKERFSLILESASTNQTSMYLCASSLGWTGTTSGNTIYFGEGSWLTVV.

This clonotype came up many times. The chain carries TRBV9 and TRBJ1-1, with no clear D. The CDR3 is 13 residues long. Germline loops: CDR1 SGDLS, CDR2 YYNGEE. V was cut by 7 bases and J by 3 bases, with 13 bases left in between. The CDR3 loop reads CASEEVRYTEAFF. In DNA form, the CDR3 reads TGTGCCAGCGAAGAAGTCAGGTACACTGAAGCTTTCTTT.

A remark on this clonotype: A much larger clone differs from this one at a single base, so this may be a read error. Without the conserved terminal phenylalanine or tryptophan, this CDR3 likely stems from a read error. CDR3 residues: CASSGGTYSNQPQHL. CDR3 DNA sequence: TGTGCCAGCAGTGGTGGCACCTATAGCAATCAGCCCCAGCATCTT. This sequence joins TRBV2 and TRBJ1-5; D uncertain. Germline-derived CDR1 and CDR2 are SNHLY and FYNNEI. Trimming pared 4 bases from V and 0 bases from J, leaving 10 bases between. The CDR3 is 15 residues long.

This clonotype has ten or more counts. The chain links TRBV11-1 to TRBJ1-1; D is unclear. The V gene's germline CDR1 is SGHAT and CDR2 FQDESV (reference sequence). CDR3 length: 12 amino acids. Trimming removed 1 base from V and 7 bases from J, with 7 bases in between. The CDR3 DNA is TGTGCCAGCAGCTTAGGACCGCTTGAAGCTTTCTTT. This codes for CASSLGPLEAFF. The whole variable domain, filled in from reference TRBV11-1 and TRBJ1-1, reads EAEVAQSPRYKITEKSQAVAFWCDPISGHATLYWYRQILGQGPELLVQFQDESVVDDSQLPKDRFSAERLKGVDSTLKIQPAELGDSAMYLCASSLGPLEAFFGQGTRLTVV.

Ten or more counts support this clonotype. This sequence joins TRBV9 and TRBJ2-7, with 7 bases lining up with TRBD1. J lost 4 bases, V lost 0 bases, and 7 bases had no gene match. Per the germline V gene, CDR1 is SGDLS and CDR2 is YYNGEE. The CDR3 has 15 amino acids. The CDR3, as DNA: TGTGCCAGCAGCGTAGCACAGGGGACGATTTACGAGCAGTACTTC. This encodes CASSVAQGTIYEQYF.

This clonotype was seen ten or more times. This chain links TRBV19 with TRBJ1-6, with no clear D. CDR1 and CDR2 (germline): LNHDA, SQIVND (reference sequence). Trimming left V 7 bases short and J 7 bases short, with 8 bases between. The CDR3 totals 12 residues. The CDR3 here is CASNELNSPLHF. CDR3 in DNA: TGTGCCAGTAACGAGTTGAATTCACCCCTCCACTTT.

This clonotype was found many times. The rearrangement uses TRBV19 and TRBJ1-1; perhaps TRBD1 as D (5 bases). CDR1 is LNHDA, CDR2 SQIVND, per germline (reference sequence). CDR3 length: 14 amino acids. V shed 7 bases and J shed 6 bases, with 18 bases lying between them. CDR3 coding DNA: TGTGCCAGTAAGGATGGCAGGGCATGGGCTGAAGCTTTCTTT. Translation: CASKDGRAWAEAFF.

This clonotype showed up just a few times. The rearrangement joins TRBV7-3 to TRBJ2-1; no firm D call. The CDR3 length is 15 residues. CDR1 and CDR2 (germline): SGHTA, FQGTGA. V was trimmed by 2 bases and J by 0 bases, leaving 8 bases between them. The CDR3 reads CASSLSLSSYNEQFF. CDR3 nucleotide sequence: TGTGCCAGCAGCTTATCCCTTAGCTCCTACAATGAGCAGTTCTTC.

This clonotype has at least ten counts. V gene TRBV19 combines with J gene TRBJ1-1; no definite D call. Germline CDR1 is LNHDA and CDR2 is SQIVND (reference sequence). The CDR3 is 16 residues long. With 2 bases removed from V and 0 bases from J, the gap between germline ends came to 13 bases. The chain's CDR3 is CASSILGWELNTEAFF. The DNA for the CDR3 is TGTGCCAGTAGTATATTGGGTTGGGAGCTGAACACTGAAGCTTTCTTT.

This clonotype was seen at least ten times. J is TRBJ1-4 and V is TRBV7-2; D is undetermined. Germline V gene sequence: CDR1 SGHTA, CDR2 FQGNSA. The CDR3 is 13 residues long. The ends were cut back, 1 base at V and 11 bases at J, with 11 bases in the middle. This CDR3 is CASSLERGRKLFF. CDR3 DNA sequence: TGTGCCAGCAGCTTAGAGCGCGGGAGGAAACTGTTTTTT.

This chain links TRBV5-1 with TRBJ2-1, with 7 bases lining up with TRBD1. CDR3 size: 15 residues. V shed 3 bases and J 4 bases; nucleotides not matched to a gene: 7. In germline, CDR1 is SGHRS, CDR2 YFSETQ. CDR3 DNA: TGCGCCAGCAGCTCTCGGACAGGCGTGTACAATGAGCAGTTCTTC. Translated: CASSSRTGVYNEQFF.

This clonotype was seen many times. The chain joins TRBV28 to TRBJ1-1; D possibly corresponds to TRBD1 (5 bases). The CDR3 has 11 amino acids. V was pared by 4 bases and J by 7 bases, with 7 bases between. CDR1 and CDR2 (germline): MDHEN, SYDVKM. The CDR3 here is CASSWGSEAFF. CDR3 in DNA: TGTGCCAGCAGTTGGGGCAGTGAAGCTTTCTTT.

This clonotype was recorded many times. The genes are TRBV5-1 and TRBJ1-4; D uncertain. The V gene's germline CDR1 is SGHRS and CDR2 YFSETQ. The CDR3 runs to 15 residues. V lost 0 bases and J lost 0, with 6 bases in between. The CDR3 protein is CASSLAGATNEKLFF. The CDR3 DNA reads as TGCGCCAGCAGCTTGGCCGGGGCAACTAATGAAAAACTGTTTTTT.

The CDR3 nucleotides read TGTGCCAGCAGCCAAGTTCCAACTACCCCCCAAGAGACCCAGTACTTC. Amino acid sequence: CASSQVPTTPQETQYF. The rearrangement joins TRBV3-1 to TRBJ2-5; D call uncertain. The germline V and J ends were trimmed by 1 base and 1 base, with 13 bases remaining between them. The CDR3 contains 16 residues. Germline V gene lookup returns CDR1 LGHDT and CDR2 YNNKEL (reference sequence).

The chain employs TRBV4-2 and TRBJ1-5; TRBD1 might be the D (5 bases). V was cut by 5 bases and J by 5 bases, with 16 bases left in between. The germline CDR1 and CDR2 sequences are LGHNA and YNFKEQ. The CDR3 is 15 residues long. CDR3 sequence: CASSYGQQVDQPQHF. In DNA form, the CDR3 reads TGTGCCAGCAGCTACGGACAACAGGTTGATCAGCCCCAGCATTTT.

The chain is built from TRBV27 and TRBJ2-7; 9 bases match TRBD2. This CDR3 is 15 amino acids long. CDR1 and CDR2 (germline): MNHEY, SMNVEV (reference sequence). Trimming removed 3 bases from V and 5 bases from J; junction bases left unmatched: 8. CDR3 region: CASSFLAGPPHEQYF. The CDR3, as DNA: TGTGCCAGCAGTTTTCTAGCGGGACCTCCCCACGAGCAGTACTTC.

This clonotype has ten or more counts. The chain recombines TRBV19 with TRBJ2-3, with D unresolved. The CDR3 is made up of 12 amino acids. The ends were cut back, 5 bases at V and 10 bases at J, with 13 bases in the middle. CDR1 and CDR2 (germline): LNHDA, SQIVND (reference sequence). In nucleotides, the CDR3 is TGTGCCAGTAGTGCACAACATAAACCGCAGTATTTT. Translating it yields CASSAQHKPQYF.

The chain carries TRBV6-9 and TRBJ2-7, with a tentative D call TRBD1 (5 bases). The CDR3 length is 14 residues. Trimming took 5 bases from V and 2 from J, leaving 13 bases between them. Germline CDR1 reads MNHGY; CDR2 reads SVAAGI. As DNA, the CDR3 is TGTGCCAGCAGTATATCACAGGTAACCTACGAGCAGTACTTC. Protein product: CASSISQVTYEQYF.

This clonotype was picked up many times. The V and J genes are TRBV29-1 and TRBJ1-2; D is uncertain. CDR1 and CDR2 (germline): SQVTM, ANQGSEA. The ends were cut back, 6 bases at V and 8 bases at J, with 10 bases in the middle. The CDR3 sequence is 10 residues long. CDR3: CSVVEVGYTF. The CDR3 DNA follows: TGCAGCGTAGTTGAAGTAGGCTACACCTTC.

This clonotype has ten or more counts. The CDR3 bases are TGTGCCAGCAGCCAAGGACAGGGGTTTAGCAATCAGCCCCAGCATTTT. Amino acid sequence: CASSQGQGFSNQPQHF. The V call is TRBV3-1, the J call TRBJ1-5; TRBD1 matches 8 bases. CDR1 is LGHDT, CDR2 YNNKEL, per germline (reference sequence). This CDR3 contains 16 residues. J lost 0 bases, V lost 1 base, and 2 bases had no gene match.

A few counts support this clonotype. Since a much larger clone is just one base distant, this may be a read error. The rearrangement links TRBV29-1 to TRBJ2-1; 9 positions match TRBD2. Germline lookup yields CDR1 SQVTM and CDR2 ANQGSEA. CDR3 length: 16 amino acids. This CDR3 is CSVGRYSGGSYNGQFF. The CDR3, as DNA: TGCAGCGTTGGCCGATATAGCGGGGGTTCCTACAATGGGCAGTTCTTC.

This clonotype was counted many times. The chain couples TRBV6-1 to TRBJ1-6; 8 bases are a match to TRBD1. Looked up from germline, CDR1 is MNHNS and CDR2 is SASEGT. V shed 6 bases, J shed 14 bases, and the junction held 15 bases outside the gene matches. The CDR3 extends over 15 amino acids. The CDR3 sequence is CASRSTGAPDAALHF. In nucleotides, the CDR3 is TGTGCCAGCAGGTCGACAGGGGCGCCTGATGCGGCCCTCCACTTT.